These 10 T cell receptor beta chains came from one sample sequenced in a study of cytomegalovirus exposure and HLA in healthy donors. Sequencing was performed with immunoSEQ multiplex PCR; in TCRdb, only in-frame clones are kept and a portion is missing. Among 150,000 to 180,000 clones, about 82% were seen once, and the ten largest hold approximately 2%. The sequenced sample was PBMCs. All receptors come from a human donor in good health.

The V call is TRBV7-9, the J call TRBJ1-4, with a weak D call TRBD1 (5 bases). This CDR3 has 17 amino acids. CDR1 and CDR2 from the germline V gene are SEHNR and FQNEAQ (reference sequence). V was cut by 4 bases and J by 2 bases, with 17 bases left in between. The DNA of the CDR3 is TGTGCCAGCAGCTCACAGATGGGGGAGGGGACTAATGAAAAACTGTTTTTT. This codes for CASSSQMGEGTNEKLFF.

About this clone itself: At one boundary the junction diverges from the germline segment, which might be a read error. The gene calls are TRBV6-1 and TRBJ2-6, with 7 bases lining up with TRBD1. In germline, CDR1 is MNHNS, CDR2 SASEGT. The CDR3 is 16 residues long. For the CDR3, the DNA is TGTGCCAGCAGGGAAGGGGGCGCAATGGGGGCCAACGTCCTGACTTTC. Protein sequence: CASREGGAMGANVLTF.

The chain combines TRBV9 with TRBJ2-2; D possibly corresponds to TRBD1 (5 bases). In germline, CDR1 is SGDLS, CDR2 YYNGEE. Between the trimmed V and J ends, which lost 0 bases and 0 bases, there was a span of 12 bases. CDR3 length equals 17 residues. The CDR3, as DNA: TGTGCCAGCAGCGTAGTATCAGGGCCAACGAACACCGGGGAGCTGTTTTTT. Protein: CASSVVSGPTNTGELFF.

The genes are TRBV7-2 and TRBJ1-2; D is uncertain. CDR3 length: 13 amino acids. V was cut by 7 bases and J by 0 bases, with 9 bases left in between. Germline V gene lookup returns CDR1 SGHTA and CDR2 FQGNSA. The CDR3 is CASILSTNYGYTF. CDR3 in DNA: TGTGCCAGCATCCTGAGTACTAACTATGGCTACACCTTC. Looking up the rest from reference TRBV7-2 and TRBJ1-2 gives the full variable domain: GAGVSQSPSNKVTEKGKDVELRCDPISGHTALYWYRQSLGQGLEFLIYFQGNSAPDKSGLPSDRFSAERTGGSVSTLTIQRTQQEDSAVYLCASILSTNYGYTFGSGTRLTVV.

V usage is TRBV5-1 and J usage is TRBJ2-7; unclear D gene. The V and J ends lost 1 base and 4 bases respectively, with 12 bases between them. The CDR3 runs 14 residues. Germline-derived CDR1 and CDR2 are SGHRS and YFSETQ. The CDR3 DNA reads as TGCGCCAGCAGCTTGACGACGGCAGGATACGAGCAGTACTTC. This codes for CASSLTTAGYEQYF.

The chain employs TRBV10-3 and TRBJ2-2; D may be TRBD2 (5 bases). The CDR3 contains 14 residues. Trimming removed 8 bases at V and 0 bases at J, with 10 bases between. Germline CDR1 reads ENHRY; CDR2 reads SYGVKD. Here the CDR3 DNA reads TGTGCCATCCGCGGACTGACGAACACCGGGGAGCTGTTTTTT. This encodes CAIRGLTNTGELFF.

This sequence joins TRBV2 and TRBJ2-1; 7 bases are shared with TRBD1. Trimming took 5 bases from V and 7 from J; bases not matched to a gene: 2. Germline CDR1 is SNHLY and CDR2 is FYNNEI. The length of the CDR3 is 12 residues. In nucleotides, the CDR3 is TGTGCCAGCAGTTTGACAGGGAATGAGCAGTTCTTC. Amino acids: CASSLTGNEQFF.

This chain links TRBV9 with TRBJ1-5; D is uncertain. Germline values: CDR1 SGDLS, CDR2 YYNGEE. V lost 3 bases and J lost 4, with 8 bases in between. This CDR3 is built from 13 residues. CDR3 region: CASSASLNQPQHF. CDR3 sequence (DNA): TGTGCCAGCAGCGCGAGCCTGAATCAGCCCCAGCATTTT.

The chain joins TRBV30 to TRBJ2-3; D might be TRBD2 (6 bases). The CDR3 is 14 amino acids. The V end was cut by 0 bases, the J end by 6 bases, with 13 bases between. Germline CDR1 and CDR2: GTSNPN and SVGIG (reference sequence). The chain's CDR3 is CAWSVRRVGDTQYF. Here the CDR3 DNA reads TGTGCCTGGAGTGTAAGGAGGGTCGGGGATACGCAGTATTTT.

CDR3 in amino acids: CASSLSNSNEQFF. Here the CDR3 DNA reads TGTGCCAGCAGCTTATCTAACTCCAATGAGCAGTTCTTC. The gene calls are TRBV11-2 and TRBJ2-1; D gene unclear. This CDR3 contains 13 residues. The V end lost 2 bases, the J end lost 6 bases, and 8 bases lay between the germline ends. CDR1 and CDR2 from the germline V gene are SGHAT and FQNNGV.